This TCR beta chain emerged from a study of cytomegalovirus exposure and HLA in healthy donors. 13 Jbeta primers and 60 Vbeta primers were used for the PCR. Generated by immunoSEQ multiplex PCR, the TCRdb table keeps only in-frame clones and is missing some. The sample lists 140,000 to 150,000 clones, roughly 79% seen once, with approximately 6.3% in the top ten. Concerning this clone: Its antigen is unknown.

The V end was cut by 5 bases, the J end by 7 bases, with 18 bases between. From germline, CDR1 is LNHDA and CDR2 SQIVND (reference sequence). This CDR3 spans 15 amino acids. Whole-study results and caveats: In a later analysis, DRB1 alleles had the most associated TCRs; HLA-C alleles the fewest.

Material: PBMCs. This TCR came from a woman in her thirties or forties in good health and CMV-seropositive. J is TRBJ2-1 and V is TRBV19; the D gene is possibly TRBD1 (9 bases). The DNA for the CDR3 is TGTGCCAGTAGTGCCGGGACAGGGACTAGGAATGAGCAGTTCTTC. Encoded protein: CASSAGTGTRNEQFF.